Listed below are T cell receptor beta chains from one sample, sequenced in a study of CD8+CD57+ T cells in acquired aplastic anemia. MiXCR was run by TCRdb on the reads, yielding one entry per CDR3 protein. The sample comprises 200,000 to 250,000 distinct CDR3 sequences, approximately 65% of which are singletons, and roughly 62% rests with the top ten. Sequences were obtained from sorted CD4+, CD8+, or CD8+CD57+ T cells (not recorded which) from PBMCs. Receptors were obtained from a human donor with aplastic anemia. Each CDR3 is given with its conserved first and last residue. A D gene is named only where the DNA matches it firmly. Size values are once, few and many counts, or a class for expanded clones, and some rows have none.

V	J	size	D	DNA	CDR3
TRBV5-1	TRBJ2-1	-	TRBD2	TGCGCCAGCAGCCCAAGCGGGAGGGTAAATAATGAGCAGTTCTTC	CASSPSGRVNNEQFF
TRBV2	TRBJ1-6	once	-	TGTGCCAGCAGTGCGACTGAATCCCTCTCCTATAATTCACCCCTCCACTTT	CASSATESLSYNSPLHF
TRBV5-1	TRBJ2-1	many	-	TGCGCCAGCAGCTTGGCCCCCGGGTATGAGCAGTTCTTC	CASSLAPGYEQFF
TRBV6-5	TRBJ2-5	-	TRBD1	TGTGCCAGCAGTTACCCGGGACAGGGTATGGAGACCCAGTACTTC	CASSYPGQGMETQYF
TRBV15	TRBJ2-1	-	TRBD2	TGTGCCACCAGCAGAGGCCGGGACTACCTTTACAATGAGCAGTTCTTC	CATSRGRDYLYNEQFF
TRBV7-9	TRBJ2-5	-	-	TGTGCCAGCAGCCTGGACTGGGGGGCTGAGACCCAGTACTTC	CASSLDWGAETQYF
TRBV25-1	TRBJ1-3	-	-	TGTGCCAGCTGTACCGGACCTACCTCAGGACTCTCTGGAGACACCATATATTTT	CASCTGPTSGLSGDTIYF
TRBV30	TRBJ1-1	many	-	TGTGCCTGGAGTTTGAACACTGAAGCTTTCTTT	CAWSLNTEAFF
TRBV28	TRBJ1-1	-	-	TGTGCCAGCAGTTTAAATGGGTGGCTTGAGAGGACTGAAGCTTTCTTT	CASSLNGWLERTEAFF
TRBV20-1	TRBJ1-5	few	TRBD1	TGCAGTGCGCGACCGCTCGGACAGGGCAATCAGCCCCAGCATTTT	CSARPLGQGNQPQHF
TRBV15	TRBJ2-7	many	TRBD1	TGTGCCACCAGCAGCTCCAGGTCGGGACAGGGGTTGGCCTACGAGCAGTACTTC	CATSSSRSGQGLAYEQYF
TRBV10-3	TRBJ2-7	-	-	TGTGCCATCACGAGGGGGGGAGGGGCCTACGAGCAGTACTTC	CAITRGGGAYEQYF
TRBV20-1	TRBJ2-7	once	-	TGCAGTGCCATCCTGGCCGGCAACGAGCAGTACTTC	CSAILAGNEQYF
TRBV9	TRBJ2-1	once	-	TGTGCCAGCGGACTCGGGAGTGGCCCCTACAATGAGCAGTTCTTC	CASGLGSGPYNEQFF
TRBV9	TRBJ2-1	-	-	TGTGCCAGCAGCGCCTCCGGGGGTTCCAGCTCCTACAATGAGCAGTTCTTC	CASSASGGSSSYNEQFF
TRBV24-1	TRBJ1-1	few	-	TGTGCCACCAGTGAAGATGACACGAACACTGAAGCTTTCTTT	CATSEDDTNTEAFF
TRBV14	TRBJ1-2	few	TRBD1	TGTGCCAGCAGCCAAGATGCCGGGACAGATTATGGCTACACCTTC	CASSQDAGTDYGYTF
TRBV10-3	TRBJ1-3	few	-	TGTGCCATCAGTGAGTCCCTCCAGTTAGGCAGAAACACCATATATTTT	CAISESLQLGRNTIYF
TRBV18	TRBJ2-1	many	-	TGTGCCAGCTCACCGGGGCATGAGCAGTTCTTC	CASSPGHEQFF
TRBV2	TRBJ2-3	-	-	TGTGCCAGCATTCGGGACACGGCCACAGTAGTGCAGTATTTT	CASIRDTATVVQYF
TRBV7-9	TRBJ2-7	-	-	TGTGCCAGCAGCACCTACCCACAGGAGATTAACTCCTACGAGCAGTACTTC	CASSTYPQEINSYEQYF
TRBV15	TRBJ1-5	-	-	TGTGCCACCAGCAGAGAGCGGGGGGCAGTTCAGCCCCAGCATTTT	CATSRERGAVQPQHF
TRBV19	TRBJ1-4	-	-	TGTGCCAGTACCTACAGGGAAAAACTGTTTTTT	CASTYREKLFF
TRBV20-1	TRBJ2-1	-	-	TGCAGTGCTAGCGGCGGGACCCCCTACAATGAGCAGTTCTTC	CSASGGTPYNEQFF
TRBV7-9	TRBJ2-7	-	TRBD2	TGTGCCAGCAGCGTTAACGGGGGGGCGGGAGAGCAGTACTTC	CASSVNGGAGEQYF
TRBV20-1	TRBJ1-2	few	-	TGCAGTGCTAGGGGGGGAGTTCGTTCGGGCTACACCTTC	CSARGGVRSGYTF
TRBV25-1	TRBJ1-2	-	TRBD1	TGTGCCAGCAGTGCCCAGACAGGGCGGGGTGGCTACACCTTC	CASSAQTGRGGYTF
TRBV19	TRBJ1-5	-	-	TGTGCCAGCATGGACAGCCGCTATAGCAATCAGCCCCAGCATTTT	CASMDSRYSNQPQHF
TRBV29-1	TRBJ2-3	few	TRBD2	TGCAGCGTTGAACGTCCAGGACTAGCGGGGCGCACAGATACGCAGTATTTT	CSVERPGLAGRTDTQYF
TRBV11-2	TRBJ2-7	-	TRBD2	TGTGCCAGCAGCTTTACTAGCGACTACGAGCAGTACTTC	CASSFTSDYEQYF
TRBV10-3	TRBJ2-1	-	-	TGTGCCATCAGGGAGACAGCGGAAAATGAGCAGTTCTTC	CAIRETAENEQFF
TRBV5-1	TRBJ2-5	-	-	TGCGCCAGCAGCTTGGAAGGCAGGCCAGAGACCCAGTACTTC	CASSLEGRPETQYF
TRBV15	TRBJ2-7	few	-	TGTGCCACCAGCAGAGATAATACCAGGCCCGACGAGCAGTACTTC	CATSRDNTRPDEQYF
TRBV9	TRBJ2-1	-	TRBD2	TGTGCCAGCAGCCCCTTTCTAGCGGTATCCTACAATGAGCAGTTCTTC	CASSPFLAVSYNEQFF
TRBV25-1	TRBJ1-3	-	-	TGTGCCAGCAGTGTGCTCGGGGCTCGGGACACCATATATTTT	CASSVLGARDTIYF
TRBV15	TRBJ2-3	-	TRBD2	TGTGCCACCAGCGGGGGACTAGCGGGGGGGCTTGGTACGCAGTATTTT	CATSGGLAGGLGTQYF
TRBV2	TRBJ2-7	-	-	TGTGCCAGCAGTGAACGTCAGGGGGGATTGTACTTC	CASSERQGGLYF
TRBV9	TRBJ1-2	-	-	TGTGCCAGCAGCGCAGAACAGGGCCCCTATGGCTACACCTTC	CASSAEQGPYGYTF
TRBV20-1	TRBJ2-7	-	-	TGCAGTGCTCGACCCGGCTCCCACGAGCAGTACTTC	CSARPGSHEQYF
TRBV14	TRBJ1-4	-	-	TGTGCCAGAAGCCAAGTTCGAAAGGTAGGCGAAAAACTGTTTTTT	CARSQVRKVGEKLFF
TRBV7-6	TRBJ2-7	-	TRBD2	TGTGCCAGCAGCTTAGCTAGCGGGTGGATCTACGAGCAGTACTTC	CASSLASGWIYEQYF
TRBV4-1	TRBJ1-5	-	-	TGCGCCAGCAGCCCCGAAGGGCTAAATAGCAATCAGCCCCAGCATTTT	CASSPEGLNSNQPQHF
TRBV10-3	TRBJ1-6	-	TRBD1	TGTGCCATCACCCAGGGGGGGAATTCACCCCTCCACTTT	CAITQGGNSPLHF
TRBV7-2	TRBJ2-7	-	-	TGTGCCAGCAGCTACACCGACGAGCAGTACTTC	CASSYTDEQYF
TRBV6-5	TRBJ2-3	-	-	TGTGCCAGCAGCTACCGAGATACGCAGTATTTT	CASSYRDTQYF
TRBV5-6	TRBJ1-1	-	-	TGTGCCACCAAGCAGCTCGGCGTGAACACTGAAGCTTTCTTT	CATKQLGVNTEAFF
TRBV12-3/TRBV12-4	TRBJ2-2	-	-	TGTGCCAGCAGTCAATCGGGGTTGGGCGGGGAGCTGTTTTTT	CASSQSGLGGELFF
TRBV7-2	TRBJ2-7	-	TRBD1	TGTGCCAGCAGCTTAAACAGGGGGAATTACGAGCAGTACTTC	CASSLNRGNYEQYF
TRBV20-1	TRBJ2-7	few	TRBD2	TGCAGTGCTAGAGTCTCCGGGAGGCAGCCCTACGAGCAGTACTTC	CSARVSGRQPYEQYF
TRBV7-2	TRBJ2-7	-	-	TGTGCCAGCAGCTTAGACAACTACGAGCAGTACTTC	CASSLDNYEQYF
TRBV25-1	TRBJ1-2	once	TRBD1	TGTGCCAGCAGTGAGACCGGGACAGGAGTCTATGGCTACACCTTC	CASSETGTGVYGYTF
TRBV10-3	TRBJ1-5	-	-	TGTGCCATCAGTGAAGACAGGAATAATCAGCCCCAGCATTTT	CAISEDRNNQPQHF
TRBV7-2	TRBJ1-2	-	-	TGTGCCAGCAGCTTACAGTCCGGGGACAACTATGGCTACACCTTC	CASSLQSGDNYGYTF
TRBV7-8	TRBJ2-7	-	TRBD1	TGTGCCAGCAGCACGACCATAGGGACAGGGGTTAGCGGGATTGAGCAGTACTTC	CASSTTIGTGVSGIEQYF
TRBV19	TRBJ2-7	-	TRBD2	TGTGCCAGTAGTATGGGAGTAGCGGGAGCCCCTACTTACGAGCAGTACTTC	CASSMGVAGAPTYEQYF
TRBV29-1	TRBJ1-1	-	-	TGCAGCGTTGAAGGAGCTTTCTTT	CSVEGAFF